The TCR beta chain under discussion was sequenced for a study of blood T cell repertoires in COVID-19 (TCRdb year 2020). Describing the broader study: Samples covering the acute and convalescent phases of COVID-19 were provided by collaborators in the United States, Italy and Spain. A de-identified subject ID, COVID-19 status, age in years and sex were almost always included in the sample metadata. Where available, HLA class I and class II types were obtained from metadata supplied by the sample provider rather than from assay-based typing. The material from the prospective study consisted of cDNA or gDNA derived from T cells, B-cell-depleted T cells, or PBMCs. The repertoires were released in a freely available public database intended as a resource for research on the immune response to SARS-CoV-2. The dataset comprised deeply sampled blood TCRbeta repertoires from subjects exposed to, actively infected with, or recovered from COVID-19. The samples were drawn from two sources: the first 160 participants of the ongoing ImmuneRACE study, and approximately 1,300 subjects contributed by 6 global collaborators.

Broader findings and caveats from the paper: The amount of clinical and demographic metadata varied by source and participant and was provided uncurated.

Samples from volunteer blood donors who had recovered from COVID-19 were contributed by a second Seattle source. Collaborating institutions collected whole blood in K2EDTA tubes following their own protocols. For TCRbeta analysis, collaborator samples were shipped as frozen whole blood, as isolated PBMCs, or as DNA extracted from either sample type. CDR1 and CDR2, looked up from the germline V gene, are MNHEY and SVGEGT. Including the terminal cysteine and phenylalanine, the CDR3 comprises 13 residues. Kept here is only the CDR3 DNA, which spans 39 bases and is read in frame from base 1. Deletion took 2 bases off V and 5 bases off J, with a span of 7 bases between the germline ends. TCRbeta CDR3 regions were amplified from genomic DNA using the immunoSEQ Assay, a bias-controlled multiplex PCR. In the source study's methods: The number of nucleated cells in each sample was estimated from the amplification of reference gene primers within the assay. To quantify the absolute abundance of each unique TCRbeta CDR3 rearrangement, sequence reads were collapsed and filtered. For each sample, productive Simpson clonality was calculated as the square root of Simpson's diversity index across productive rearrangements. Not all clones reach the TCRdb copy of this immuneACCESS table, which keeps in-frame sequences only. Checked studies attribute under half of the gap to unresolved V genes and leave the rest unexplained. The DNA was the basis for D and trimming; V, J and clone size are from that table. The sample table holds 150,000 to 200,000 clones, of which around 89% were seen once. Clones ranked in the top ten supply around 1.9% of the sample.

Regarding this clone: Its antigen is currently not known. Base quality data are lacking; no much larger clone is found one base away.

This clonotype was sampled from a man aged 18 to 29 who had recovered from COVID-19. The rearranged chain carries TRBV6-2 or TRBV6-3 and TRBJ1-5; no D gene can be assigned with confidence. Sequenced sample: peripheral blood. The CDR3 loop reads CASSYVHHQPQHF. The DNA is TGTGCCAGCAGTTACGTACATCATCAGCCCCAGCATTTT.